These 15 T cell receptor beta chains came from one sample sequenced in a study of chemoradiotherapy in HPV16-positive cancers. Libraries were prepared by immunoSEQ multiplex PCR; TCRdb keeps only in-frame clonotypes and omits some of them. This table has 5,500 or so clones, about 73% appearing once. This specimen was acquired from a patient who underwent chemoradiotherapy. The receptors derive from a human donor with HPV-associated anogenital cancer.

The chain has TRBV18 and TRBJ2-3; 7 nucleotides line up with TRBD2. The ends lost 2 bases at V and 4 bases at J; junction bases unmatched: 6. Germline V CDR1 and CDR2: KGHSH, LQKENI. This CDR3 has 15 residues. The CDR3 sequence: CASSPGGGAPDTQYF. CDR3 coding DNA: TGTGCCAGCTCACCAGGGGGGGGAGCGCCAGATACGCAGTATTTT.

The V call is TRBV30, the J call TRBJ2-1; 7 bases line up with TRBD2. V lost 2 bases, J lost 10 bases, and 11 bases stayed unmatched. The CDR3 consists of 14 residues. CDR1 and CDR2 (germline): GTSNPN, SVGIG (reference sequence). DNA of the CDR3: TGTGCCTGGAGTATGAGCGGGGCTGGGGACGAGCAGTTCTTC. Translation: CAWSMSGAGDEQFF.

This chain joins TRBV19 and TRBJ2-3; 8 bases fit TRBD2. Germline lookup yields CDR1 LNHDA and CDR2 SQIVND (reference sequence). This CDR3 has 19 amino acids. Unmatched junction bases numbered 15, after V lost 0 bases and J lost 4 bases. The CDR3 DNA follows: TGTGCCAGTAGTATAGATGGGGGGCGGGGAGCGGGAGAGTCAGATACGCAGTATTTT. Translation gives CASSIDGGRGAGESDTQYF.

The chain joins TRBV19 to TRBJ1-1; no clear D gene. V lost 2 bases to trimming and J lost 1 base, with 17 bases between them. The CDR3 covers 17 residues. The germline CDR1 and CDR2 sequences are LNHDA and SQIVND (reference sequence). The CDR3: CASSILLVGGRNTEAFF. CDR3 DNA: TGTGCCAGTAGTATACTTCTGGTGGGAGGGAGGAACACTGAAGCTTTCTTT.

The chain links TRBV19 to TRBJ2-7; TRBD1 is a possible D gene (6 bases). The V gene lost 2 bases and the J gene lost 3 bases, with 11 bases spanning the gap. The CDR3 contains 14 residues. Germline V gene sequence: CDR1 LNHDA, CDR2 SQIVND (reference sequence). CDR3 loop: CASSIFDRIYEQYF. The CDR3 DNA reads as TGTGCCAGTAGTATATTCGACAGGATCTACGAGCAGTACTTC.

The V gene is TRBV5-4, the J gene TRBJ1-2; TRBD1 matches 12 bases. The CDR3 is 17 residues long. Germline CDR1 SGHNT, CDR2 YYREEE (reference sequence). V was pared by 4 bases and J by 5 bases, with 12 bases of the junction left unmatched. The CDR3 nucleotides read TGTGCCAGCAGCCCCTCGGGACAGGGGGCAAGAGGGTATGGCTACACCTTC. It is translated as CASSPSGQGARGYGYTF.

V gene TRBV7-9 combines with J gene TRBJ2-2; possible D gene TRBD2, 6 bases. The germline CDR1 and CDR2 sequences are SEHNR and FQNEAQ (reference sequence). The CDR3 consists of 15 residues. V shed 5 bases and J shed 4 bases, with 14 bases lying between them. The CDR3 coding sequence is TGTGCCAGCAGCACCCCCGGCGGGGTCACCGGGGAGCTGTTTTTT. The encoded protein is CASSTPGGVTGELFF.

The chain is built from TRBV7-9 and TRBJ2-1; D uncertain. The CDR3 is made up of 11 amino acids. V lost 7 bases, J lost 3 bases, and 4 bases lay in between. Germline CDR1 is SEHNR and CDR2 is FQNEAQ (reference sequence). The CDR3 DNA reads TGTGCCAGCAACATCTACAATGAGCAGTTCTTC. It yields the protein CASNIYNEQFF.

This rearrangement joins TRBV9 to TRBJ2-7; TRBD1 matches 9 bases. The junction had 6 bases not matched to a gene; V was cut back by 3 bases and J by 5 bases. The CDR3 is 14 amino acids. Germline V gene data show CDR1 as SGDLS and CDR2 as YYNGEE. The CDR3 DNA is TGTGCCAGCAGCGCGACCGGGACAGGGAACGAGCAGTACTTC. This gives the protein CASSATGTGNEQYF.

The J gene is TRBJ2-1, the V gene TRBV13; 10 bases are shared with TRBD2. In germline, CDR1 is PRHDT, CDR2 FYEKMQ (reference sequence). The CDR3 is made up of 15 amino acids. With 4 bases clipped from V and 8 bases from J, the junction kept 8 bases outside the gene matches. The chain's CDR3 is CASSSPAGGPDEQFF. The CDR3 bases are TGTGCCAGCAGCTCCCCAGCGGGGGGGCCGGATGAGCAGTTCTTC.

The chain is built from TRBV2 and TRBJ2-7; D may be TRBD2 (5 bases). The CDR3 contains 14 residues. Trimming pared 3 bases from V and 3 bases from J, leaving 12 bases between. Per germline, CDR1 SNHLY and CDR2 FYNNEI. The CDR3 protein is CASSDPGSGYEQYF. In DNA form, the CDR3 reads TGTGCCAGCAGTGACCCGGGGTCCGGCTACGAGCAGTACTTC.

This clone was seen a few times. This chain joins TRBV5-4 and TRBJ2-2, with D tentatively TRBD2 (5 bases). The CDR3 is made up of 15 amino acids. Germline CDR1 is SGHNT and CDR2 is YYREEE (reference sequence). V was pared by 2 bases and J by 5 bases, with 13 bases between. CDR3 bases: TGTGCCAGCAGCTTAGGTGGGCGCGGGACCGGGGAGCTGTTTTTT. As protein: CASSLGGRGTGELFF.

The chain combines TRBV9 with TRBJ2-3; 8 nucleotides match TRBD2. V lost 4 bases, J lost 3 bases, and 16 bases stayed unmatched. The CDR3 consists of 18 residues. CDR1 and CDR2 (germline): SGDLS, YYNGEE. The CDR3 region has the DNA TGTGCCAGCAGCCCCTTACGGTTTGCTAGCGGGCGAACAGATACGCAGTATTTT. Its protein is CASSPLRFASGRTDTQYF.

CDR3 sequence: CASSRGQQFYNEQFF. The CDR3 DNA is TGTGCCAGCAGCAGAGGACAGCAATTCTACAATGAGCAGTTCTTC. This chain links TRBV9 with TRBJ2-1; tentatively, D is TRBD1 (6 bases). From germline, CDR1 is SGDLS and CDR2 YYNGEE. There are 15 residues in the CDR3. Trimming removed 4 bases at V and 3 bases at J, with 14 bases between.

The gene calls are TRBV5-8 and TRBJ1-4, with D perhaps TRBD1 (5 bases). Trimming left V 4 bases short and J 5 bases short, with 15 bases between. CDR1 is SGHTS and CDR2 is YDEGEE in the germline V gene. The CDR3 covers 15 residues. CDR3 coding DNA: TGTGCCAGCAGCCGTTTTCGGGGGAAGAATGAAAAACTGTTTTTT. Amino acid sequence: CASSRFRGKNEKLFF.